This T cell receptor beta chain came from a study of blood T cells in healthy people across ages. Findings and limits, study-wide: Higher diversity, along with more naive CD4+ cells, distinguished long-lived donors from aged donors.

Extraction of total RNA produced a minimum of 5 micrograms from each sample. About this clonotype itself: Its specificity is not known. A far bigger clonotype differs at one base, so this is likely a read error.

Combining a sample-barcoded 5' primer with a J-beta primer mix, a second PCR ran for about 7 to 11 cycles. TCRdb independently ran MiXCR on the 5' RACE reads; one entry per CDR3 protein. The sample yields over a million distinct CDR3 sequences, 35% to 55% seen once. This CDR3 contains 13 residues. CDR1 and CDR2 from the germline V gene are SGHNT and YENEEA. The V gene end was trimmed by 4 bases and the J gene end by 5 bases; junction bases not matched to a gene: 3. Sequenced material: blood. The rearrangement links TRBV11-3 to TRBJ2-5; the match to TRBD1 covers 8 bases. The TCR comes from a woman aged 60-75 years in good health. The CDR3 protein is CASSYTGGETQYF. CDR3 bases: TGTGCCAGCAGCTACACAGGGGGGGAGACCCAGTACTTC.